Given below is one T cell receptor beta chain in context. Ten or more counts support this clonotype. Which antigen it targets is not known. No base quality information exists; no much larger clone differs at one position. Inclusive of the bounding cysteine and phenylalanine, the CDR3 is 14 residues long. The kept DNA is CDR3 alone, 42 bases in frame from the first base. CDR1 and CDR2 (SNHLY, FYNNEI) derive from the germline V gene. Trimming removed 6 bases from V and 5 bases from J, leaving 16 bases between the germline ends. The sample is drawn from a study of T cells in Graves' hyperthyroidism and ophthalmopathy (dated by TCRdb to the late 2010s). Study-wide context: Peripheral blood samples were taken at initial diagnosis, before any treatment was given. TCR V-J signatures able to tell the groups apart were searched for in a discovery cohort of 100 patients, of whom over 40 had Graves' ophthalmopathy and about 60 had stable Graves' hyperthyroidism. The study also compared thyroid tissue and blood T-cell repertoires from over 5 Graves' hyperthyroidism patients. After blood sampling, hyperthyroidism patients were treated with methimazole at a starting dose of 30 mg daily, and ophthalmopathy patients were treated with high-dose intravenous methylprednisolone. An independent validation cohort of around 19 hyperthyroidism patients and more than 15 patients who later progressed to ophthalmopathy tested prospective prediction of ophthalmopathy. The paper reports TCR Vbeta CDR3 sequencing of approximately 140 peripheral blood samples: 40 to 45 ophthalmopathy, some 80 hyperthyroidism and 17 progressor patients. The roughly 91 discovery patients were randomly divided into training and test sets at a 7:3 ratio.

The paper's findings and limits, for the study overall: During validation, the model predicted progression to ophthalmopathy a median of around 7 months ahead of onset, with just under 71% sensitivity and about 75% specificity. Sample size was not statistically predetermined, and blinding of investigators to group allocation was not performed. A 13 V-J signature model separated ophthalmopathy from stable hyperthyroidism, with 87.88% sensitivity and 81.08% specificity in cross-validation and 80%/75% in testing. Blood samples also contained most of the expanded thyroid clonotypes (frequency above 0.001), which suggests that blood repertoires may reflect thyroid immune responses.

TCR beta CDR3 regions were amplified from RNA transcripts. For the first round of RT-PCR on the TCR CDR3, the HTBI primer set was used together with the Qiagen OneStep RT-PCR kit. Libraries were constructed in a second round of multiplex PCR, after which size selection and purification were carried out. Sequencing of the libraries was done on an Illumina HiSeq2000 using paired-end 100 bp reads. Per the authors' processing: Raw data were processed with SOAPnuke, discarding reads with adapters, uncalled bases, mean Phred below 15, or no exact constant-primer or identifier match. High-quality paired reads were merged using COPE v1.2.5, and each unique nucleotide sequence was defined as a clonotype. MiTCR v1.1 was used to align clonotypes to the IMGT TRBV, TRBD and TRBJ reference segments. The analysis included only V-J combinations with a frequency above 0.0001, which together covered more than 99% of the repertoires. The TCS score was defined as the ratio of F50 (clonal expansion) to E x V (chaos), calculated using BLOSUM62-based TCRdist between CDR3 peptides within each V-J. Welch's t-statistics and random forest reduced around 510 V-J features to fewer than 15, which were used in a naive Bayes classifier (R e1071). The public reads were run again by TCRdb, first through fastp at Q25 and then through MiXCR, and only productive beta chains were kept. Each record represents a unique CDR3 protein, reported with the most common genes and DNA among its rows. TCRdb assigned the V and J calls; the authors' analysis was not used. The sample yields fewer than 500,000 distinct CDR3 sequences; roughly 14% were counted once. The top ten constitute less than 25% of the sample.

Hyperthyroidism patients were aged 18 to 65 years and newly diagnosed, with disease duration of less than 2 months. Exclusion was applied to patients with uncontrolled infections, other autoimmune diseases, pregnancy or lactation. Clinical symptoms, serum thyroxine and TRAb, thyroid ultrasound, and orbital computed tomography formed the basis for the diagnoses. For progressor patients, blood was drawn at the first diagnosis of hyperthyroidism, before any ophthalmopathy symptoms had appeared. PBMCs were separated from approximately 9.9 ml of fresh peripheral blood using Ficoll-Paque density gradient centrifugation. Patients classed as progressors first received a Graves' hyperthyroidism diagnosis and then went on to develop ophthalmopathy during follow-up. Total RNA was extracted with Trizol reagent, and quality was checked on an Agilent 2100 Bioanalyzer.

The material sequenced was blood. The V and J segments used are TRBV2 and TRBJ1-1; a confident D gene designation cannot be given. The receptor's source is a man between 25 and 39 years old with Graves' hyperthyroidism that later progressed to Graves' ophthalmopathy. The DNA is as follows: TGTGCCAGCAGCGCCGGGTGGTGGGTGACTGAAGCTTTCTTT. This translates into CASSAGWWVTEAFF.